Each of the 19 T cell receptor beta chains below was sequenced from the same sample in a study of vaccination and CD4 T cells after COVID-19. As to treatment: roughly ten-day PBMC culture with coronavirus spike peptide pools or control peptides (ViraFEST assay). For these TCRs, the target antigens are not known. Sequenced with the Oncomine TCR Beta short-read assay was DNA taken from cultured CD4+ T cells. One entry per CDR3 protein results from TCRdb running MiXCR on the PCR reads. The table lists about 21,000 distinct CDR3 sequences, roughly half of them singletons. The sample comprised CD4+ T cells from blood, cultured in vitro. The receptors shown here come from a human donor who had recovered from COVID-19.

This chain links TRBV6-5 with TRBJ2-3; D is uncertain. Trimming pared 0 bases from V and 4 bases from J, leaving 8 bases between. Germline-derived CDR1 and CDR2 are MNHEY and SVGAGI. CDR3 length equals 14 residues. The CDR3 region is CASSYSPPPDTQYF. CDR3 bases: TGTGCCAGCAGTTACTCTCCCCCGCCAGATACGCAGTATTTT.

The genes are TRBV6-5 and TRBJ1-1, with D uncertain. Trimming pared 2 bases from V and 1 base from J, leaving 5 bases between. Germline values: CDR1 MNHEY, CDR2 SVGAGI. The CDR3 has 13 amino acids. CDR3 protein: CASSYDANTEAFF. In DNA form, the CDR3 reads TGTGCCAGCAGTTACGACGCGAACACTGAAGCTTTCTTT.

J is TRBJ2-3 and V is TRBV7-2; 8 bases agree with TRBD2. The CDR3 has 17 residues. Losses at the gene ends were 5 bases for V and 2 bases for J; bases not matched to a gene: 12. CDR1 SGHTA and CDR2 FQGNSA come from the germline V gene. CDR3 DNA: TGTGCCAGCAGCCTCCAGGCAGGTAGCGGGAACACAGATACGCAGTATTTT. This translates into CASSLQAGSGNTDTQYF.

The chain links TRBV11-2 to TRBJ1-2; tentatively, D is TRBD1 (5 bases). Trimming removed 1 base at V and 3 bases at J, with 12 bases between. Germline V gene sequence: CDR1 SGHAT, CDR2 FQNNGV. The CDR3 spans 15 residues. The CDR3 is CASSLGPGGYYGYTF. The CDR3 bases are TGTGCCAGCAGCTTAGGACCGGGGGGATACTATGGCTACACCTTC. The whole variable domain, remainder taken from reference TRBV11-2 and TRBJ1-2, is EAGVAQSPRYKIIEKRQSVAFWCNPISGHATLYWYQQILGQGPKLLIQFQNNGVVDDSQLPKDRFSAERLKGVDSTLKIQPAKLEDSAVYLCASSLGPGGYYGYTFGSGTRLTVV.

This clonotype turned up a few times. This chain links TRBV24-1 with TRBJ2-3; TRBD2 aligns across 12 bases. V shed 4 bases, J shed 2 bases, and the junction held 9 bases outside the gene matches. The CDR3 length is 18 residues. The germline CDR1 and CDR2 sequences are KGHDR and SFDVKD. The CDR3 bases are TGTGCCACCAGTGACCTAGGGCTAGCGGGAGGGTTCACAGATACGCAGTATTTT. Protein sequence: CATSDLGLAGGFTDTQYF.

The chain couples TRBV7-8 to TRBJ2-3; D ambiguous. The CDR3 is made up of 16 amino acids. Germline loops: CDR1 SGHVS, CDR2 FQNEAQ. The germline V and J ends were trimmed by 4 bases and 4 bases, with 18 bases remaining between them. The CDR3 region has the DNA TGTGCCAGCAGCTCTTCGTTGTCGGACGGCCCAGATACGCAGTATTTT. Protein product: CASSSSLSDGPDTQYF.

The chain recombines TRBV5-1 with TRBJ1-1, with 7 bases lining up with TRBD1. Germline assignment: CDR1 SGHRS and CDR2 YFSETQ. Trimming cost V 1 base and J 1 base; bases outside gene matches: 1. The CDR3 runs to 14 residues. The CDR3 DNA sequence: TGCGCCAGCAGCTTGTGGACAGGGAACACTGAAGCTTTCTTT. Its translation: CASSLWTGNTEAFF.

This clonotype was observed a handful of times. The V and J genes are TRBV6-1 and TRBJ1-3; tentative D call: TRBD1 (6 bases). V gave up 6 bases and J gave up 4 bases, with 13 bases separating them. CDR1 is MNHNS and CDR2 is SASEGT in the germline V gene. The CDR3 consists of 14 residues. Written as DNA, the CDR3 is TGTGCCAGCAGATTAACCGGGACAGGAAACACCATATATTTT. This translates into CASRLTGTGNTIYF.

The rearrangement joins TRBV7-9 to TRBJ2-5, with D hard to call. The CDR3 totals 13 residues. Germline V gene data show CDR1 as SEHNR and CDR2 as FQNEAQ (reference sequence). Trimming took 6 bases from V and 4 from J, leaving 12 bases between them. The CDR3 protein is CASSPRAVETQYF. DNA for the CDR3: TGTGCCAGCAGTCCCCGGGCAGTAGAGACCCAGTACTTC.

Only a few counts were recorded for this clonotype. The rearrangement uses TRBV21-1 and TRBJ2-1; the table calls TRBD1, which could not be checked here. TRBV21-1 is noted as a pseudogene. This CDR3 is built from 18 residues. The CDR3 loop is CASSKWRRYSDRVDEQFF. The CDR3 nucleotides are TGTGCCAGCAGCAAATGGAGGAGGTATTCCGACAGGGTAGATGAGCAGTTCTTC.

This clonotype was seen a handful of times. This rearrangement joins TRBV6-5 to TRBJ2-5, with D possibly matching TRBD2 (5 bases). With 4 bases removed from V and 5 bases from J, the gap between germline ends came to 8 bases. CDR1 is MNHEY and CDR2 is SVGAGI in the germline V gene. The CDR3 sequence is 12 residues long. CDR3 region: CASSWTGETQYF. DNA of the CDR3: TGTGCCAGCAGTTGGACGGGGGAGACCCAGTACTTC.

The chain combines TRBV20-1 with TRBJ2-7, with 11 bases matching TRBD2. Losses at the gene ends were 6 bases for V and 3 bases for J; bases not matched to a gene: 7. Germline-derived CDR1 and CDR2 are DFQATT and SNEGSKA (reference sequence). This CDR3 has 14 amino acids. The CDR3 region is CSATGLADFYEQYF. CDR3 in DNA: TGCAGTGCAACGGGACTAGCGGATTTCTACGAGCAGTACTTC.

The CDR3 reads CASSLGTFYEQYF. In DNA form, the CDR3 reads TGTGCCAGCAGCCTCGGGACCTTCTACGAGCAGTACTTC. The V call is TRBV6-1, the J call TRBJ2-7; D tentatively reads TRBD1 or TRBD2 (5 bases each). Germline V gene sequence: CDR1 MNHNS, CDR2 SASEGT. V was clipped by 6 bases and J by 3 bases, with 12 bases between them. This CDR3 spans 13 amino acids.

This rearrangement joins TRBV27 to TRBJ1-5; 8 nucleotides agree with TRBD1. CDR3 length: 16 amino acids. V shed 5 bases and J 2 bases; nucleotides not matched to a gene: 8. Germline CDR1 MNHEY, CDR2 SMNVEV (reference sequence). The CDR3 reads CASSKYRGERNQPQHF. The CDR3 DNA sequence: TGTGCCAGCAGTAAATACAGGGGGGAGCGCAATCAGCCCCAGCATTTT.

This clonotype has only one observation. The J gene is TRBJ2-5, the V gene TRBV10-3; D ambiguous. Trimming left V 10 bases short and J 5 bases short, with 23 bases between. Germline-derived CDR1 and CDR2 are ENHRY and SYGVKD. The CDR3 sequence is 15 residues long. This CDR3 is CATQDRHPGGETQYF. The CDR3 coding sequence is TGTGCCACGCAGGACCGTCACCCTGGTGGGGAGACCCAGTACTTC.

CDR3 protein: CASSVEHTDTQYF. In nucleotides, the CDR3 is TGTGCCAGCAGTGTGGAGCACACAGATACGCAGTATTTT. The rearrangement uses TRBV6-1 and TRBJ2-3; D uncertain. This CDR3 contains 13 residues. CDR1 and CDR2 (germline): MNHNS, SASEGT. V dropped 4 bases and J dropped 2 bases, with 7 bases sitting between them.

The V call is TRBV7-9, the J call TRBJ1-4; possible D gene TRBD1, 6 bases. Trimming cost V 3 bases and J 8 bases, with 10 bases left between them. This CDR3 is 13 amino acids long. Looked up from germline, CDR1 is SEHNR and CDR2 is FQNEAQ (reference sequence). The CDR3: CASSLQGREKLFF. In nucleotides, the CDR3 is TGTGCCAGCAGCTTGCAGGGGCGGGAAAAACTGTTTTTT.

This clonotype was counted a single time. The rearrangement joins TRBV7-9 to TRBJ1-4; 7 bases are shared with TRBD1. CDR1 and CDR2 (germline): SEHNR, FQNEAQ (reference sequence). The CDR3 totals 16 residues. V was clipped by 1 base and J by 3 bases; unmatched bases: 5. The DNA for the CDR3 is TGTGCCAGCAGCTTAGGAGGGGGCCGGGCTAATGAAAAACTGTTTTTT. Translating gives CASSLGGGRANEKLFF.

This clonotype was observed a handful of times. The V and J genes are TRBV6-2 or TRBV6-3 and TRBJ1-1; D is unclear. CDR3 length equals 15 residues. Looked up from germline, CDR1 is MNHEY and CDR2 is SVGEGT. With 7 bases removed from V and 5 bases from J, the gap between germline ends came to 20 bases. This CDR3 reads CASTDPPPRRTEAFF. The DNA of the CDR3 is TGTGCCAGCACCGACCCCCCCCCTCGGAGGACTGAAGCTTTCTTT.